These 5 T cell receptor beta chains were all obtained from the same sample, sequenced in a study of CD8 T cells in ankylosing spondylitis (dated by TCRdb to 2016 to 2017). Library prep was done by 5' RACE. The instrument was an Illumina HiSeq 2500. TCRdb reanalyzed the raw reads on its own, using fastp at Q25 for trimming and MiXCR for clone calling, and kept in-frame beta chains. Each record represents a unique CDR3 protein, reported with the most common genes and DNA among its rows. This sample lists under 55,000 distinct CDR3 sequences; about 7% were detected once. The ten largest clones represent roughly 8.1% of the sample. Specimen: blood, either unsorted or a sorted T cell fraction (not recorded which). These receptors were taken from a female donor with ankylosing spondylitis or in good health (not recorded which).

This clonotype was counted at least ten times. The chain employs TRBV28 and TRBJ2-2; maybe TRBD1 (6 bases). The CDR3 length is 14 residues. V dropped 9 bases and J dropped 1 base, with 12 bases sitting between them. Germline V gene data show CDR1 as MDHEN and CDR2 as SYDVKM. In nucleotides, the CDR3 is TGTGCCAGTTCGACAGGATTGAACACCGGGGAGCTGTTTTTT. As protein: CASSTGLNTGELFF.

This clonotype came up many times. CDR3 sequence: CASSYSKGATYNEQFF. The CDR3 coding sequence is TGTGCCAGCAGTTACTCGAAGGGGGCCACCTACAATGAGCAGTTCTTC. V usage is TRBV6-2 or TRBV6-3 and J usage is TRBJ2-1; TRBD1 aligns across 7 bases. Trimming removed 0 bases from V and 2 bases from J; junction bases left unmatched: 4. The CDR3 has 16 residues. Germline V gene sequence: CDR1 MNHEY, CDR2 SVGEGT.

This clonotype appeared many times. V gene TRBV14 combines with J gene TRBJ1-4; D unclear. Germline V lookup: CDR1 SGHDN, CDR2 FVKESK. CDR3 length: 15 amino acids. Deletions cut 6 bases from V and 0 bases from J, with 11 bases between. CDR3 loop: CASSALGATNEKLFF. The CDR3 nucleotides read TGTGCCAGCAGTGCTCTCGGAGCAACTAATGAAAAACTGTTTTTT.

In this sample, this clonotype turned up many times. This chain uses TRBV28 with TRBJ2-7; TRBD1 aligns across 7 bases. CDR1 is MDHEN, CDR2 SYDVKM, per germline. Losses at the gene ends were 9 bases for V and 6 bases for J; bases not matched to a gene: 5. The CDR3 loop spans 11 amino acids. CDR3 region: CASHRGSEQYV. The CDR3 DNA follows: TGTGCCAGTCACAGGGGTTCCGAGCAGTACGTC.

In this sample, this clonotype turned up many times. This sequence may be a read error, since a much larger clone differs from it by one base. V gene TRBV5-1 combines with J gene TRBJ1-1; D is ambiguous. Trimming removed 2 bases from V and 0 bases from J, with 8 bases in between. The CDR3 runs 14 residues. The germline gives CDR1 SGHRS, CDR2 YFSETQ. CDR3 amino acids: CASSFNIMNTEAFF. As DNA, the CDR3 is TGCGCCAGCAGCTTCAACATCATGAACACTGAAGCTTTCTTT.